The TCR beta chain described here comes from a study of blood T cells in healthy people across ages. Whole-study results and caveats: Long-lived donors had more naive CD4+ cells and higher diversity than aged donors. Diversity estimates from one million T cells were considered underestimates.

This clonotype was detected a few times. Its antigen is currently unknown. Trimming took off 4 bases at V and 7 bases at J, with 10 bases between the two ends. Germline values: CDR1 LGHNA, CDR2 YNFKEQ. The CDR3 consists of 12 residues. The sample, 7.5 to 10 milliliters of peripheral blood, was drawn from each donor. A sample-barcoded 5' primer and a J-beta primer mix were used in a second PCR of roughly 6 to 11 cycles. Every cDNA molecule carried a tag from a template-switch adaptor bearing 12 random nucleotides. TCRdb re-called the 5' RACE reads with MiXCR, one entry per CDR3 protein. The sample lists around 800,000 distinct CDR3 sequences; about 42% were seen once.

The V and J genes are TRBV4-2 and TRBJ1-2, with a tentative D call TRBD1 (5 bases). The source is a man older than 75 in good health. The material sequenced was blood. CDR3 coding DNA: TGTGCCAGCAGCCGGGGCGAGGGTGGCTACACCTTC. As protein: CASSRGEGGYTF.